Presented here are 18 T cell receptor beta chains from one specimen sequenced in a study of cytomegalovirus exposure and HLA in healthy donors. PCR involved 60 Vbeta and 13 Jbeta primers. Sequencing used immunoSEQ multiplex PCR; TCRdb keeps in-frame clones, though not all of them. The sample holds about 120,000 clones, over 70% seen once. Sample: PBMCs. The receptors stem from a woman in her forties in good health and CMV-seropositive.

J is TRBJ2-7 and V is TRBV2; 15 positions match TRBD2. V shed 5 bases and J 0 bases; nucleotides not matched to a gene: 5. The CDR3 has 17 amino acids. The germline V gene encodes CDR1 SNHLY and CDR2 FYNNEI. CDR3 residues: CASSPGTSGGPSYEQYF. For the CDR3, the DNA is TGTGCCAGCAGTCCCGGGACTAGCGGGGGGCCCTCCTACGAGCAGTACTTC.

The chain couples TRBV28 to TRBJ2-1; 9 nucleotides agree with TRBD1. The germline CDR1 and CDR2 sequences are MDHEN and SYDVKM. The V gene end was trimmed by 2 bases and the J gene end by 7 bases; junction bases not matched to a gene: 6. The CDR3 sequence is 15 residues long. The CDR3: CASSLTGGALNEQFF. In nucleotides, the CDR3 is TGTGCCAGCAGTTTAACAGGGGGCGCCTTGAATGAGCAGTTCTTC. The whole variable domain, remainder taken from reference TRBV28 and TRBJ2-1, is DVKVTQSSRYLVKRTGEKVFLECVQDMDHENMFWYRQDPGLGLRLIYFSYDVKMKEKGDIPEGYSVSREKKERFSLILESASTNQTSMYLCASSLTGGALNEQFFGPGTRLTVL.

Of note for this clone: This same CDR3 is encoded by further DNA sequences in the sample. J is TRBJ2-3 and V is TRBV30, with 7 bases matching TRBD1. Germline lookup yields CDR1 GTSNPN and CDR2 SVGIG (reference sequence). The CDR3 totals 16 residues. V lost 3 bases to trimming and J lost 6 bases; unmatched junction nucleotides: 15. Here the CDR3 DNA reads TGTGCCTGGAGCGTAAGGGGCAGGGGGTCGTTGGATACGCAGTATTTT. This sequence encodes CAWSVRGRGSLDTQYF. Full variable domain (rest looked up from reference TRBV30 and TRBJ2-3): SQTIHQWPATLVQPVGSPLSLECTVEGTSNPNLYWYRQAAGRGLQLLFYSVGIGQISSEVPQNLSASRPQDRQFILSSKKLLLSDSGFYLCAWSVRGRGSLDTQYFGPGTRLTVL.

The chain joins TRBV6-1 to TRBJ2-7; D unresolved. The length of the CDR3 is 13 residues. Germline V gene data show CDR1 as MNHNS and CDR2 as SASEGT. Trimming removed 4 bases at V and 2 bases at J, with 9 bases between. The DNA of the CDR3 is TGTGCCAGCAGTGTGGCAGGCGCCTACGAGCAGTACTTC. It yields the protein CASSVAGAYEQYF.

J is TRBJ2-1 and V is TRBV30; TRBD2 matches at 9 bases. With V trimmed by 0 bases and J by 0 bases, 0 bases remained unmatched. Germline CDR1 and CDR2: GTSNPN and SVGIG (reference sequence). This CDR3 comprises 15 residues. The CDR3 region is CAWSVSGSSYNEQFF. The CDR3 nucleotides read TGTGCCTGGAGTGTTAGCGGGAGCTCCTACAATGAGCAGTTCTTC.

The V call is TRBV5-4, the J call TRBJ2-5; 8 positions agree with TRBD1. The CDR3 consists of 13 residues. Germline V gene data show CDR1 as SGHNT and CDR2 as YYREEE (reference sequence). Germline trimming cut 2 bases from V and 5 bases from J; bases unmatched to any gene: 2. In DNA form, the CDR3 reads TGTGCCAGCAGCTTCAGGGGGCAGGAGACCCAGTACTTC. This sequence encodes CASSFRGQETQYF.

A single count supports this clone. CDR3 in DNA: TGCAGCGTTGAAACAGGGACAGGGGGCAACGAGCAGTACTTC. Residues: CSVETGTGGNEQYF. The gene calls are TRBV29-1 and TRBJ2-7; 12 bases agree with TRBD1. The CDR3 extends over 14 amino acids. V gave up 2 bases and J gave up 5 bases; unmatched junction bases: 4. CDR1 is SQVTM and CDR2 is ANQGSEA in the germline V gene.

V usage is TRBV30 and J usage is TRBJ2-5; 12 bases fit TRBD2. The ends lost 4 bases at V and 5 bases at J; junction bases unmatched: 5. Germline V gives CDR1 GTSNPN, CDR2 SVGIG (reference sequence). The CDR3 runs 14 residues. The CDR3 DNA is TGTGCCTGGACTAGCGGGGGGGATATGGAGACCCAGTACTTC. Encoded protein: CAWTSGGDMETQYF.

The chain combines TRBV27 with TRBJ1-1, with D possibly matching TRBD1 (5 bases). The germline CDR1 and CDR2 sequences are MNHEY and SMNVEV (reference sequence). The CDR3 has 13 amino acids. Trimming cost V 6 bases and J 3 bases, with 11 bases left between them. CDR3 in amino acids: CASSRGEYTEAFF. Here the CDR3 DNA reads TGTGCCAGCAGCCGGGGGGAGTACACTGAAGCTTTCTTT.

The chain joins TRBV6-6 to TRBJ1-4, with D maybe TRBD1 (5 bases). This CDR3 has 16 residues. The germline V gene encodes CDR1 MNHNY and CDR2 SVGAGI (reference sequence). The V end lost 0 bases, the J end lost 0 bases, and 8 bases lay between the germline ends. CDR3 nucleotide sequence: TGTGCCAGCAGTTACTCCGGGGGTGCAACTAATGAAAAACTGTTTTTT. Translating it yields CASSYSGGATNEKLFF.

The chain has TRBV10-3 and TRBJ2-1, with TRBD2 identical over 8 bases. The CDR3 runs 16 residues. The germline gives CDR1 ENHRY, CDR2 SYGVKD. V gave up 4 bases and J gave up 4 bases; unmatched junction bases: 9. As DNA, the CDR3 is TGTGCCATCAGTGGGGCCCCGGGACTAGAGTACAATGAGCAGTTCTTC. Encoded protein: CAISGAPGLEYNEQFF.

V usage is TRBV7-2 and J usage is TRBJ2-2; D uncertain. The CDR3 sequence is 14 residues long. V was shortened by 7 bases and J by 6 bases, with 15 bases between the two germline ends. Germline V CDR1 and CDR2: SGHTA, FQGNSA. The CDR3 spells CASILTRPAGELFF. The CDR3 DNA sequence: TGTGCCAGCATCCTAACCCGTCCCGCCGGGGAGCTGTTTTTT.

This chain uses TRBV2 with TRBJ1-1; no definite D call. This CDR3 is built from 11 residues. Per the germline V gene, CDR1 is SNHLY and CDR2 is FYNNEI. V was pared by 11 bases and J by 9 bases, with 16 bases between. The DNA for the CDR3 is TGTGCCCGTGGTAGTATAAATCAAGCTTTCTTT. Protein product: CARGSINQAFF.

The rearrangement links TRBV5-1 to TRBJ1-3, with 7 bases identical to TRBD1. Germline V gives CDR1 SGHRS, CDR2 YFSETQ. With V trimmed by 4 bases and J by 4 bases, 5 bases remained unmatched. The length of the CDR3 is 14 residues. The CDR3 reads CASSPQGTGNTIYF. The DNA for the CDR3 is TGCGCCAGCAGCCCACAGGGGACAGGAAACACCATATATTTT.

This clone was counted only a few times. The chain carries TRBV25-1 and TRBJ2-2; a possible D gene is TRBD2 (7 bases). Between the trimmed V and J ends, which lost 1 base and 6 bases, there was a span of 12 bases. The germline CDR1 and CDR2 sequences are MGHDK and SYGVNS. This CDR3 comprises 15 residues. The CDR3: CASSEFGGAPGELFF. The CDR3, as DNA: TGTGCCAGCAGTGAATTTGGGGGGGCACCCGGGGAGCTGTTTTTT.

The rearrangement joins TRBV5-6 to TRBJ2-7, with 8 bases identical to TRBD1. V lost 5 bases to trimming and J lost 5 bases; unmatched junction nucleotides: 6. There are 13 residues in the CDR3. Germline lookup yields CDR1 SGHDT and CDR2 YYEEEE. The CDR3 loop reads CASRRTGTHEQYF. CDR3 sequence (DNA): TGTGCCAGCAGACGGACAGGGACCCACGAGCAGTACTTC.

J is TRBJ2-7 and V is TRBV28; D gene unclear. The V end lost 11 bases, the J end lost 2 bases, and 13 bases lay between the germline ends. The germline CDR1 and CDR2 sequences are MDHEN and SYDVKM. The CDR3 sequence is 12 residues long. DNA of the CDR3: TGTGCCGCCGGGTCTCTAACCTACGAGCAGTACTTC. This encodes CAAGSLTYEQYF.

The rearrangement joins TRBV7-7 to TRBJ2-7, with TRBD2 matching over 7 bases. This CDR3 region has 16 residues. Germline V gene data show CDR1 as SSHAT and CDR2 as FNYEAQ (reference sequence). CDR3 coding DNA: TGTACTAGCAGCTTCCAACGCGGGAGCCTCTCCTACGAGCAGTACTTC. Encoded protein: CTSSFQRGSLSYEQYF.